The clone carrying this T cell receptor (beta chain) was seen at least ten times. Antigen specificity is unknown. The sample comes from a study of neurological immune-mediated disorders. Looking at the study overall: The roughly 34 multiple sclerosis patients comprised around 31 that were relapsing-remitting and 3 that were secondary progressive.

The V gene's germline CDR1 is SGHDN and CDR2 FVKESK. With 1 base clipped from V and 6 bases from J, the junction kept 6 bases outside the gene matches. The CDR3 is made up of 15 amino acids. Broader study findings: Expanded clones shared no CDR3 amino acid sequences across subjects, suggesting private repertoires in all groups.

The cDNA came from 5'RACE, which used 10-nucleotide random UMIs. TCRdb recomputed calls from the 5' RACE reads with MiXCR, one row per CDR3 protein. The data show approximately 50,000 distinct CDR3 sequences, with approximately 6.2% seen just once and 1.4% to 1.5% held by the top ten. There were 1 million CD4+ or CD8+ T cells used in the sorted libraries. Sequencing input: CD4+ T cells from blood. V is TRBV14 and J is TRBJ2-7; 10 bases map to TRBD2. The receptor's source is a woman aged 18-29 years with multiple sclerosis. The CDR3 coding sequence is TGTGCCAGCAGCCAAGTGGGTAGCGGGAGGACCGAGCAGTACGTC. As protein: CASSQVGSGRTEQYV.